The 2 T cell receptor beta chains below were found in one sample sequenced in a study of cytomegalovirus exposure and HLA in healthy donors. PCR employed 60 Vbeta and 13 Jbeta primers. The repertoire was sequenced with immunoSEQ multiplex PCR; TCRdb's copy has only in-frame clones and lacks some. Its table records around 100,000 clones. Sequencing input: PBMCs. These receptors originate from a man younger than 45 in good health and CMV-seronegative.

V gene TRBV19 combines with J gene TRBJ1-5, with 8 bases aligning to TRBD1. Germline-derived CDR1 and CDR2 are LNHDA and SQIVND (reference sequence). The CDR3 totals 17 residues. J was trimmed by 0 bases and V by 6 bases; bases with no gene match: 10. Here the CDR3 DNA reads TGTGCCAGTAGCCCATCGGACAGGGAATATAGCAATCAGCCCCAGCATTTT. Amino acid sequence: CASSPSDREYSNQPQHF.

The rearrangement uses TRBV30 and TRBJ1-1, with unresolved D. The CDR3 consists of 14 residues. Trimming shortened V by 2 bases and J by 4 bases, and 14 bases separated the two germline ends. Germline V gene lookup returns CDR1 GTSNPN and CDR2 SVGIG (reference sequence). This chain's CDR3 is CAWSSPYRGTEAFF. CDR3 in DNA: TGTGCCTGGAGTTCGCCCTATCGGGGCACTGAAGCTTTCTTT.